The T cell receptor beta chain under discussion was sequenced for a study of CD8+CD57+ T cells in acquired aplastic anemia. Looking at the study overall: Recorded DNA amounts for sorted CD4+ and CD8+ cells had an average of approximately 3 ug. Overall study results and limits: Nearly 30 CD8+ CDR3 sequences were shared between patients and controls. Patients and controls were not found to differ significantly in CD8+ Simpson's diversity.

This CDR3 is 15 amino acids long. Germline lookup yields CDR1 SGDLS and CDR2 YYNGEE. Trimming at V came to 6 bases and at J to 5 bases, leaving 12 bases not matched to a gene. TCR beta VDJ and CDR3 profiles were obtained from a genomic DNA template. TCRdb independently ran MiXCR on the reads; one entry per CDR3 protein. The sample includes about 190,000 distinct CDR3 sequences, under 70% of them seen just once. To note about this clonotype: Its target is unknown.

The receptor was derived from a human donor with severe aplastic anemia or a healthy control (not recorded which). Material for sequencing was sorted CD4+, CD8+, or CD8+CD57+ T cells (not recorded which) from PBMCs. The chain carries TRBV9 and TRBJ2-3; 7 positions agree with TRBD2. CDR3 in DNA: TGTGCCAGCAACCTAGGGGCGGGGGTTGGAGATACGCAGTATTTT. Translating gives CASNLGAGVGDTQYF. Full variable domain (outside the CDR3, taken from reference TRBV9 and TRBJ2-3): DSGVTQTPKHLITATGQRVTLRCSPRSGDLSVYWYQQSLDQGLQFLIQYYNGEERAKGNILERFSAQQFPDLHSELNLSSLELGDSALYFCASNLGAGVGDTQYFGPGTRLTVL.